The rows below give T cell receptor beta chains drawn from one sample of a study of PD-L1 blockade in urothelial cancer. Assay used: immunoSEQ multiplex PCR; TCRdb lists only in-frame clones, some missing. The table shows about 100,000 clones, with under 85% occurring only once. The sequencing used PBMCs, collected around atezolizumab (anti-PD-L1) treatment. Source of these receptors: a man aged 50-60 years with urothelial cancer. Both conserved end residues are part of each CDR3. D genes are given only for firm matches. A row's size may be missing; if present it is once, few, many or a size class.

abundance | d_gene | j_gene | v_gene | CDR3aa | CDR3nt
NA | NA | TRBJ1-4 | TRBV4-2 | CASSQDLVTRGEKLFF | TGTGCCAGCAGCCAAGATCTTGTGACGCGGGGGGAAAAACTGTTTTTT
NA | NA | TRBJ2-7 | TRBV5-4 | CASSYSVTYEQYF | TGTGCCAGCAGCTATAGCGTAACCTACGAGCAGTACTTC
NA | TRBD2 | TRBJ2-7 | TRBV10-3 | CAIRRLAGTYEQYF | TGTGCCATCAGAAGACTAGCGGGAACCTACGAGCAGTACTTC
NA | TRBD1 | TRBJ1-2 | TRBV6-5 | CASSKKGDSGYGYTF | TGTGCCAGCAGCAAAAAGGGGGACAGCGGCTATGGCTACACCTTC
NA | TRBD1 | TRBJ2-2 | TRBV5-4 | CASSLAGTGVVTGELFF | TGTGCCAGCAGCTTGGCGGGGACAGGGGTGGTCACCGGGGAGCTGTTTTTT
NA | NA | TRBJ2-7 | TRBV15 | CATSSFYEQYF | TGTGCCACCAGCAGCTTTTACGAGCAGTACTTC
NA | NA | TRBJ2-3 | TRBV7-3 | CASSFGTDPFTDTQYF | TGTGCCAGCAGCTTTGGGACTGACCCTTTCACAGATACGCAGTATTTT
NA | NA | TRBJ2-5 | TRBV21-1 | CASRRQGAFPYF | TGTGCCAGCAGACGACAGGGGGCCTTCCCGTACTTC
once | NA | TRBJ2-7 | TRBV28 | CASSLDTEQYF | TGTGCCAGCAGTTTAGACACCGAGCAGTACTTC
NA | TRBD2 | TRBJ2-7 | TRBV7-2 | CASSSEASGRAREQYF | TGTGCCAGCAGCTCAGAGGCTAGCGGGAGGGCCCGAGAGCAGTACTTC
NA | TRBD1 | TRBJ1-6 | TRBV6-6 | CASSQGQAYNNSPLHF | TGTGCCAGCAGCCAGGGACAGGCTTATAATAATTCACCCCTCCACTTT
once | TRBD1 | TRBJ1-1 | TRBV5-1 | CASSLGDRTAFF | TGCGCCAGCAGCTTGGGGGACAGGACGGCTTTCTTT
NA | TRBD2 | TRBJ2-7 | TRBV7-6 | CASSLGGRDEQYF | TGTGCCAGCAGCTTAGGGGGGAGGGACGAGCAGTACTTC
NA | TRBD1 | TRBJ2-3 | TRBV7-9 | CASSPDRGWDTQYF | TGTGCCAGCAGCCCAGACAGGGGATGGGATACGCAGTATTTT
NA | TRBD1 | TRBJ1-5 | TRBV5-6 | CASSPGQLRGQPQHF | TGTGCCAGCAGCCCGGGACAGCTTAGGGGCCAGCCCCAGCATTTT
once | NA | TRBJ1-2 | TRBV19 | CASSSEEVYGGYTF | TGTGCCAGTAGCAGTGAAGAGGTCTATGGAGGCTACACCTTC
NA | TRBD2 | TRBJ2-1 | TRBV11-2 | CASSLVPGGRSDEQFF | TGTGCCAGCAGCTTAGTCCCGGGCGGGAGATCGGATGAGCAGTTCTTC
NA | TRBD2 | TRBJ2-7 | TRBV4-1 | CASSRERGTYEQYF | TGCGCCAGCAGCCGAGAGCGGGGTACCTACGAGCAGTACTTC
NA | NA | TRBJ2-1 | TRBV7-2 | CASSLSGVSSYNEQFF | TGTGCCAGCAGCTTATCGGGAGTGAGCTCCTACAATGAGCAGTTCTTC
NA | TRBD2 | TRBJ2-1 | TRBV5-8 | CASSRMGLAGVGPFF | TGTGCCAGCAGCCGAATGGGACTAGCGGGAGTTGGTCCGTTCTTC
NA | TRBD2 | TRBJ2-2 | TRBV6-4 | CASSVDGRALTGELFF | TGTGCCAGCAGTGTTGACGGGAGGGCCTTAACCGGGGAGCTGTTTTTT
NA | TRBD1 | TRBJ1-6 | TRBV5-4 | CASSFDRANSPLHF | TGTGCCAGCAGCTTCGACAGGGCTAATTCACCCCTCCACTTT
NA | TRBD2 | TRBJ2-7 | TRBV28 | CASSSGLAGSSYEQYF | TGTGCCAGCAGTTCGGGACTAGCGGGGAGCTCCTACGAGCAGTACTTC
NA | TRBD2 | TRBJ2-2 | TRBV7-7 | CASSRTSGNTGELFF | TGTGCTAGCAGCCGAACTAGCGGGAACACCGGGGAGCTGTTTTTT
NA | NA | TRBJ1-2 | TRBV5-1 | CASSRKRGGENYGYTF | TGCGCCAGCAGCCGAAAACGGGGGGGCGAAAACTATGGCTACACCTTC
NA | NA | TRBJ1-4 | TRBV23-1 | CASSQSKGERATNEKLFF | TGCGCCAGCAGTCAATCGAAGGGGGAAAGAGCAACTAATGAAAAACTGTTTTTT
NA | TRBD2 | TRBJ2-1 | TRBV29-1 | CSVQGTSSYNEQFF | TGCAGCGTGCAAGGGACTAGCTCCTACAATGAGCAGTTCTTC
NA | TRBD1 | TRBJ2-7 | TRBV27 | CASSLSVQGADEQYF | TGTGCCAGCAGTTTATCGGTACAGGGGGCCGACGAGCAGTACTTC
NA | TRBD2 | TRBJ2-1 | TRBV19 | CASSITSGRDEQFF | TGTGCCAGTAGTATAACTAGCGGGAGAGATGAGCAGTTCTTC
NA | NA | TRBJ2-5 | TRBV7-9 | CASSSGYQETQYF | TGTGCCAGCTCCTCGGGGTACCAAGAGACCCAGTACTTC
once | NA | TRBJ2-2 | TRBV30 | CAWSLGVTGELFF | TGTGCCTGGAGTCTCGGGGTGACCGGGGAGCTGTTTTTT
NA | TRBD2 | TRBJ2-3 | TRBV18 | CASSPGLGTDTQYF | TGTGCCAGCTCACCAGGACTAGGCACAGATACGCAGTATTTT
NA | NA | TRBJ1-2 | TRBV11-2 | CASSFAGGYGYTF | TGTGCCAGCAGCTTCGCGGGGGGCTATGGCTACACCTTC
NA | NA | TRBJ1-2 | TRBV7-3 | CASSPGGPTNYGYTF | TGTGCCAGCAGCCCGGGCGGGCCGACTAACTATGGCTACACCTTC
NA | TRBD2 | TRBJ2-1 | TRBV11-2 | CASRPGRRVYNEQFF | TGTGCCAGCAGACCCGGGAGGCGGGTTTACAATGAGCAGTTCTTC
once | TRBD1 | TRBJ2-1 | TRBV2 | CASSDVLDRGLF | TGTGCCAGCAGTGATGTCCTCGACAGGGGTCTCTTC